The rows below give T cell receptor beta chains drawn from one sample of a study of blood T cell repertoires in COVID-19. Repertoires were generated with immunoSEQ multiplex PCR, while TCRdb's copy carries only in-frame clones and drops some. The table includes 190,000 or so clones, around 90% detected once. The specimen was peripheral blood. These receptors all come from a man in his forties or fifties with active or convalescent COVID-19. Both conserved end residues are part of each CDR3. The D gene is left open where the match is weak. Some rows mark clone size as missing; the rest say once, few, many or name a class of expanded clone.

size,V,D,J,DNA,CDR3
once,TRBV3-1/TRBV3-2,-,TRBJ1-4,TGTGCCAGCAGCCAGAGATTCGGCGGTCCTGTCCGGCTGTTTTTT,CASSQRFGGPVRLFF
-,TRBV10-3,TRBD1,TRBJ2-1,TGTGCCATCAGTGAGCCCCAGGGGGTCTACAATGAGCAGTTCTTC,CAISEPQGVYNEQFF
-,TRBV5-1,TRBD1,TRBJ1-2,TGCGCCAGCAGCTCGGGACCGGGACAGGGGGCTGGGGGCTACACCTTC,CASSSGPGQGAGGYTF
-,TRBV6-1,TRBD1,TRBJ2-7,TGTGCCAGCAGGACAGGGGGCGATGGTGCCGAGCAGTACTTC,CASRTGGDGAEQYF
-,TRBV7-5,-,TRBJ1-6,TGTGTCAGAAGAGGGACAGGAGGTTATAATTCACCCCTCCACTTT,CVRRGTGGYNSPLHF
-,TRBV15,-,TRBJ1-2,TGTGCCACCAGCATAACAGGGTCGGGCTACACCTTC,CATSITGSGYTF
-,TRBV30,-,TRBJ1-6,TGTGCCTGGAGCGCCCAGGGAGGAGGGTCACCCCTCCACTTT,CAWSAQGGGSPLHF
-,TRBV28,-,TRBJ2-2,TGTGCCACCTTCAGGGGTGGCGGGGAGCTGTTTTTT,CATFRGGGELFF
once,TRBV27,TRBD1,TRBJ1-1,TGTGCCAGCAGCCGGACAGGTTTGACTGAAGCTTTCTTT,CASSRTGLTEAFF
few,TRBV28,TRBD1,TRBJ1-2,TGTGCCAGCAGCATAGGACAGGGCTATGGCTACACCTTC,CASSIGQGYGYTF
-,TRBV6-5,TRBD1,TRBJ2-1,TGTGCCAGCAGTTTGACAGGGGGTTCCTACAATGAGCAGTTCTTC,CASSLTGGSYNEQFF
-,TRBV2,-,TRBJ2-5,TGTGCCAGCACCCAACAAGAGACCCAGTACTTC,CASTQQETQYF
-,TRBV7-2,TRBD2,TRBJ2-1,TGTGCCAGCAGCGCGGCTAGCGGGGGGGCTTATGAGCAGTTCTTC,CASSAASGGAYEQFF
-,TRBV29-1,TRBD2,TRBJ2-2,TGCAGCGTTCCCGGGACTAGCGGGGGGGTAGGGACCGGGGAGCTGTTTTTT,CSVPGTSGGVGTGELFF
-,TRBV27,-,TRBJ1-3,TGTGCCAGCAGCCCTCAAGGAGGGACGGGAAACACCATATATTTT,CASSPQGGTGNTIYF
-,TRBV19,-,TRBJ2-3,TGTGCCAGTAGGGACAGAGGTGCCACAGATACGCAGTATTTT,CASRDRGATDTQYF
-,TRBV5-1,TRBD1,TRBJ1-2,TGCGCCAGCAGCTTGGCCGGGACAGGGGGAGGCTACACCTTC,CASSLAGTGGGYTF